This T cell receptor beta chain emerged from a study of T cells after yellow fever vaccination. CDR1 is DFQATT and CDR2 is SNEGSKA in the germline V gene (reference sequence). The CDR3 totals 14 residues. V was trimmed by 6 bases and J by 5 bases, leaving 17 bases between them. Study-wide points: Among primary-vaccination clones, most reappeared after the booster, at 95% to 96% for CD4 and 88% for CD8.

TCRdb reprocessed the 5' RACE reads with MiXCR, giving one entry per CDR3 protein. The data hold about 360,000 distinct CDR3 sequences, with 6.2% observed a single time. In the case of this clonotype: Antigen: not known.

The sample here was PBMCs, taken 5 days after the yellow fever booster vaccination. The TCR was taken from a man aged 25-45 years who received the YFV17D yellow fever vaccine. The chain is built from TRBV20-1 and TRBJ2-1; no definite D call. The CDR3 DNA reads TGCAGTGCCACGCCCCCGGGTCTCCACAATGAGCAGTTCTTC. Amino acids: CSATPPGLHNEQFF.